Reported below is one T cell receptor beta chain. Assay used: immunoSEQ multiplex PCR; TCRdb lists only in-frame clones, some missing. This sample has millions of clones, with around 90% found just once. This sample was included in a study of shared clonotypes between healthy human individuals. Study at large: Three plates were used per donor for CD4 naive, three for CD4 memory, two for CD8 naive and one for CD8 memory.

The receptor was derived from a young man in good health. The sequencing input was naive CD4+ T cells sorted from blood. Subset here: CD45RA+ positively selected.

The CDR3 region has the DNA TGTGCCAGCAGCGTGGACCGGTTGGGGGCCAACGTCCTGACTTTC. Its protein product is CASSVDRLGANVLTF. V usage is TRBV9 and J usage is TRBJ2-6; no definite D call. The CDR3 contains 15 residues. With 2 bases removed from V and 4 bases from J, the gap between germline ends came to 10 bases. The germline V gene has CDR1 SGDLS and CDR2 YYNGEE.